Reported below is one T cell receptor beta chain. Its antigen remains undetermined. No base quality information exists; no much larger clone differs at one position. Interpreted using the paper, the time point label stands for: about 28 days (+/-7) after the second vaccine dose. AZD1222 recipients given second doses at about 4 weeks or at about 12 weeks were pooled, since spike-specific TCR depth and breadth were not found to differ between the two schedules. Vaccinee samples were obtained from the UK trials COV001 and COV002, which included a single-blind randomized controlled phase 2/3 trial of AZD1222 (ChAdOx1 nCoV-19) in healthy adults. Trial participant PBMC samples were collected at day 0 and day 28 after the second dose for TCRbeta chain sequencing. The entry originates in a study of T cell responses to AZD1222 COVID-19 vaccine (dated by TCRdb to about 2021). Background on the whole study: A total of over 230 trial participants underwent TCR sequencing, of whom around 200 received two doses of AZD1222 and about 25 received two doses of the MenACWY control vaccine. Enrollment into the trials was organized by age into subgroups of 18-55, 56-69 and 70-plus years, and those subgroups contained around 150, 28 and 57 TCR-sequenced participants, respectively. On the study overall, not on this receptor specifically: Participants were mostly white British and included more females than males, and it was suggested by the authors that clonal diversity may have been underestimated. Reportedly, almost half of the unique spike-specific TCRs recognized epitopes lying outside the regions that are mutated in the B.1.351 and B.1.1.7 variants. Because no day 14 peak-response samples were available, the repertoires could be characterized only after the peak T cell response. The 56-69-year group was small, and its depth increase did not reach significance, likely because of low power. Conclusions about previously exposed vaccinees are limited, since just a handful of AZD1222 recipients were seropositive for SARS-CoV-2 at baseline. After two AZD1222 doses, both the breadth and the depth of spike-specific TCRs were significantly higher than at day 0 and than in MenACWY recipients. CD4 TCRs associated with the vaccine covered the entire spike protein, and the dominant responses were in regions 160-218 and 743-854.

The germline V gene sets CDR1 to SGHRS and CDR2 to YFSETQ. V lost 4 bases and J lost 1 base, and the count of bases not matched to a germline gene is 5. The CDR3 has 17 amino acids, counting the end cysteine and phenylalanine. This entry keeps only the CDR3 DNA: 51 bases, framed from base 1. The CDR3 regions of human TCRbeta chains were subjected to immunosequencing. Processing in the source paper ran as follows. Repertoire TCRs were checked for matches against a reference library of SARS-CoV-2-specific TCRs that had been generated using the MIRA antigen-specificity platform. Breadth meant the fraction of unique TCRs that were SARS-CoV-2-associated, whereas depth meant the fraction of total T cells that were SARS-CoV-2-associated. Using the MIRA data, each spike-specific TCR was assigned both to the spike region to which the TCR was reactive and to a CD4 or CD8 class. Log10-transformed breadth and depth values were compared by one-way ANOVA with Sidak's multiple comparisons tests. In its TCRdb copy, this immuneACCESS table keeps in-frame sequences only and misses some clones. Where compared with another copy, unresolved V genes explain less than half of these, and the others have no known cause. That table supplies the V and J calls and clone size; D and trimming were determined from the DNA. This sample holds fewer than 90,000 clones; about nine tenths were observed only once. The ten largest clones capture 6.5% to 8.5% of the sample.

This material consisted of peripheral blood, taken 28 days after the second AZD1222 dose. The source of this sequence is an adult who received the AZD1222 COVID-19 vaccine. The V and J segments used are TRBV5-1 and TRBJ1-4; 12 bases in the middle match TRBD1. At the DNA level, the sequence is TGCGCCAGCAGCCTGGGACAGGGGGCTCTAACTAATGAAAAACTGTTTTTT. Its protein reads: CASSLGQGALTNEKLFF.